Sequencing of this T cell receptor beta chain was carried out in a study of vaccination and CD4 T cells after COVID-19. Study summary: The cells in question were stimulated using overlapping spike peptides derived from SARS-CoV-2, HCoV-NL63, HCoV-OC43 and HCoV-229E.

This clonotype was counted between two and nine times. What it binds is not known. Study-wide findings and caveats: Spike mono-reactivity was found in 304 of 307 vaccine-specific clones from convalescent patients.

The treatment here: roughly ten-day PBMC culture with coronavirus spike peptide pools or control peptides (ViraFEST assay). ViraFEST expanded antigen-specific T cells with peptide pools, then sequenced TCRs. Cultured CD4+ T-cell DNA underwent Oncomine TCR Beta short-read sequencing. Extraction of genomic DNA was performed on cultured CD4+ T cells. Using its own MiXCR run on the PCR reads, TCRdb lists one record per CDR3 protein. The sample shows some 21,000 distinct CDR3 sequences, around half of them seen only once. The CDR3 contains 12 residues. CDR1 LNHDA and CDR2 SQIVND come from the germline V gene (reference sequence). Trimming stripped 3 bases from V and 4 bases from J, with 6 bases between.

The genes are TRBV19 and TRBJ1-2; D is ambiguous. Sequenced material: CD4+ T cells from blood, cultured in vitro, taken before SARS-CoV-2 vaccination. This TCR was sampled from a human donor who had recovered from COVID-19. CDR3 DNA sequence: TGTGCCAGTAGTATGAATGGCTATGGCTACACCTTC. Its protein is CASSMNGYGYTF. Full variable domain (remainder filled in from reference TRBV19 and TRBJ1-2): DGGITQSPKYLFRKEGQNVTLSCEQNLNHDAMYWYRQDPGQGLRLIYYSQIVNDFQKGDIAEGYSVSREKKESFPLTVTSAQKNPTAFYLCASSMNGYGYTFGSGTRLTVV.